Sequencing of this T cell receptor beta chain was carried out in a study of blood T cells in healthy people across ages. As for the study in general: The capture of about one barcoded beta molecule per two T cells was achieved by template switching. Overall study results and limits: Aged donors had fewer naive CD4+ cells and lower diversity than long-lived donors. A conclusive naive versus antigen-experienced comparison was prevented by the unsorted PBMCs.

Regarding this clonotype: Its antigen is as yet unknown.

Primers used in a second PCR of about 6 to 11 cycles were a sample-barcoded 5' primer and a J-beta primer mix. From each sample, at least 2.5 million paired-end reads containing CDR3 were obtained. In TCRdb, the 5' RACE reads were re-called with MiXCR into one record per CDR3 protein. The table has 700,000 or so distinct CDR3 sequences, roughly 43% seen once. Trimming took 1 base from V and 7 from J; bases not matched to a gene: 18. The CDR3 runs 19 residues. Germline CDR1 SGHRS, CDR2 YFSETQ. The sequenced material came from blood. This TCR was recovered from a man aged 80 or over in good health. V and J are TRBV5-1 and TRBJ2-1; 9 bases are a match to TRBD2. CDR3 loop: CASSLSPGGRAKLWNEQFF. The CDR3 DNA follows: TGCGCCAGCAGCTTGTCCCCAGGCGGGAGGGCCAAACTTTGGAATGAGCAGTTCTTC.